This T cell receptor beta chain comes out of a study of control samples from healthy donors and cancer patients. The germline gives CDR1 LNHDA, CDR2 SQIVND (reference sequence). V dropped 3 bases and J dropped 9; count of bases not matched to a gene: 7. The CDR3 covers 14 residues. Only in-frame clones appear in the TCRdb table, and some are missing; sequencing was by immunoSEQ multiplex PCR. The repertoire includes 150,000 to 160,000 clones, 85% to 95% of them detected once, and roughly 2.3% sits in the top ten. The V call is TRBV19, the J call TRBJ2-1, with TRBD2 matching 8 bases. The clonotype comes from a man in his fifties or sixties in good health. Input material: blood. CDR3 protein: CASSIAGLAPEQFF. CDR3 DNA sequence: TGTGCCAGTAGTATTGCAGGACTAGCCCCTGAGCAGTTCTTC.